The source of this T cell receptor beta chain is a study of blood T cells in healthy people across ages. On the study more broadly: Template-switching capture recovered about one barcoded beta molecule per two T cells. Findings and limits, study-wide: Age brought a roughly linear fall in TCR beta diversity measured per million T cells.

The CDR3 is 18 amino acids. Per the germline V gene, CDR1 is SGHRS and CDR2 is YFSETQ. V shed 1 base and J shed 6 bases, with 23 bases lying between them. This clonotype was seen a few times. Its antigen is unidentified. Samples had at least 6.5 million PBMCs isolated from them. Per sample, no less than 5 micrograms of total RNA were extracted. Alongside a J-beta primer mix, a sample-barcoded 5' primer served in a second PCR lasting about 6 to 11 cycles. TCRdb re-derived calls from the 5' RACE reads in MiXCR, one entry per CDR3 protein. The table has roughly 700,000 distinct CDR3 sequences, 45% to 50% seen once.

J is TRBJ2-1 and V is TRBV5-1, with D unresolved. This TCR was recovered from a woman aged 55-70 years in good health. Input material: blood. The CDR3 DNA follows: TGCGCCAGCAGCTTGTTATCTGGTTTGGTCCTTTCTCGCAATGAGCAGTTCTTC. This codes for CASSLLSGLVLSRNEQFF.